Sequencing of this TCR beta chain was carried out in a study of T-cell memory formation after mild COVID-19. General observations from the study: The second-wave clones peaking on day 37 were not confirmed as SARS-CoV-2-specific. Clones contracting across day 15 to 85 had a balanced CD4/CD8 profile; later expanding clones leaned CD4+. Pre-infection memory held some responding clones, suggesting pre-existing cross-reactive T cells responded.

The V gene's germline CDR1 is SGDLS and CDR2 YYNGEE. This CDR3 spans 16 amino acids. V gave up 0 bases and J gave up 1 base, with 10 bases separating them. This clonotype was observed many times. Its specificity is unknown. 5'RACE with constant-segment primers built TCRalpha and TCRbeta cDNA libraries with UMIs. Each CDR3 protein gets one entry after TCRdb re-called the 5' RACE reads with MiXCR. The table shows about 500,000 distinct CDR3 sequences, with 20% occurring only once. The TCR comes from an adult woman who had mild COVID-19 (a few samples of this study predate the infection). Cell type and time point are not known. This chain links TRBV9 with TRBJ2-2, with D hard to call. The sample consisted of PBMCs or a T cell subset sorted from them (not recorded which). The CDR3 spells CASSVGQDENTGELFF. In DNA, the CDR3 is TGTGCCAGCAGCGTAGGGCAGGATGAGAACACCGGGGAGCTGTTTTTT.